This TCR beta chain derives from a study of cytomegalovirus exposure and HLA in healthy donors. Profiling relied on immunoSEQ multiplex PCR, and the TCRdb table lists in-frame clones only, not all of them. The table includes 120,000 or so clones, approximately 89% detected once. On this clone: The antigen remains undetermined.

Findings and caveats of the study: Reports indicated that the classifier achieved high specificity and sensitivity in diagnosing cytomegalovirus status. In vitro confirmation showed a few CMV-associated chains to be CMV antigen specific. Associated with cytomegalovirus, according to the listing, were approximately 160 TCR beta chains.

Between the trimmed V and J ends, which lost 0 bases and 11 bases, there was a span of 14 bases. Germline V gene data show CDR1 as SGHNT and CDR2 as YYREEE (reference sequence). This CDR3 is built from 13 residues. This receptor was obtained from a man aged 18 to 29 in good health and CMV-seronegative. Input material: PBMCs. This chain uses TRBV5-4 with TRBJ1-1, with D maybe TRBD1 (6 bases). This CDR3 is CASSLVGQGPAFF. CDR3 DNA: TGTGCCAGCAGCTTGGTCGGGCAGGGGCCCGCTTTCTTT.